One and the same sample provided the 5 T cell receptor beta chains below, sequenced in a study of identical twins. One entry per CDR3 protein results from TCRdb running MiXCR on the 5' RACE reads. The top ten clones hold around 0.48% of a sample with around 500,000 distinct CDR3 sequences, approximately 15% of them seen once. A further study also used this sample, focusing on yellow fever vaccine responses in identical twins.

The material sequenced was CD4+ T cells sorted from blood. These receptors were obtained from a young woman in good health.

The V call is TRBV7-3, the J call TRBJ2-2; 13 bases agree with TRBD2. The V gene end was trimmed by 3 bases and the J gene end by 2 bases; junction bases not matched to a gene: 12. CDR1 is SGHTA and CDR2 is FQGTGA in the germline V gene. CDR3 length equals 20 residues. Here the CDR3 reads CASSFSRRLAGGLNTGELFF. CDR3 in DNA: TGTGCCAGCAGCTTCTCTCGTAGACTAGCGGGGGGACTAAACACCGGGGAGCTGTTTTTT. The variable domain in full, with the rest retrieved from reference TRBV7-3 and TRBJ2-2, is GAGVSQTPSNKVTEKGKYVELRCDPISGHTALYWYRQSLGQGPEFLIYFQGTGAADDSGLPNDRFFAVRPEGSVSTLKIQRTERGDSAVYLCASSFSRRLAGGLNTGELFFGEGSRLTVL.

This clonotype was counted once. The junction and the germline gene differ at one end; a read error may be behind it. This chain links TRBV10-3 with TRBJ2-7; 7 bases agree with TRBD2. In germline, CDR1 is ENHRY, CDR2 SYGVKD. CDR3 length: 14 residues. CDR3 bases: TGTGCTATCAAGCCAAGCGGGGTGGGAAGCGAGCAGTACTTC. Translation gives CAIKPSGVGSEQYF.

The chain recombines TRBV20-1 with TRBJ2-7, with TRBD1 matching over 8 bases. Losses at the gene ends were 6 bases for V and 5 bases for J; bases not matched to a gene: 21. This CDR3 is built from 17 residues. Germline V lookup: CDR1 DFQATT, CDR2 SNEGSKA (reference sequence). The CDR3 spells CSAEPHIGQGRSNEQYF. CDR3 nucleotides: TGCAGTGCCGAGCCGCACATTGGACAGGGCAGGTCGAACGAGCAGTACTTC.

The chain has TRBV6-5 and TRBJ2-1; weak D call: TRBD2 (6 bases). This CDR3 is 14 amino acids long. CDR1 MNHEY and CDR2 SVGAGI come from the germline V gene. Trimming shortened V by 10 bases and J by 6 bases, and 19 bases separated the two germline ends. The DNA for the CDR3 is TGTGCCACGCAGGGACTCTTTCTAAGCAATGAGCAGTTCTTC. Protein sequence: CATQGLFLSNEQFF.

The chain joins TRBV5-1 to TRBJ2-7; 8 bases line up with TRBD2. The CDR3 covers 16 residues. From germline, CDR1 is SGHRS and CDR2 YFSETQ. The junction had 10 bases not matched to a gene; V was cut back by 2 bases and J by 3 bases. Here the CDR3 reads CASSFEAGGTGYEQYF. The CDR3 coding sequence is TGCGCCAGCAGCTTCGAGGCGGGGGGCACCGGCTACGAGCAGTACTTC.